This TCR beta chain stems from a study of CDR3 diversity in severe acne. V lost 4 bases and J 5 bases, leaving 9 bases between the germline ends. From germline, CDR1 is SGHNT and CDR2 YYREEE (reference sequence). The CDR3 covers 12 residues. TCRdb redid the calling of the PCR reads with MiXCR, one entry per CDR3 protein. The sample has about 76,000 distinct CDR3 sequences; 45% to 60% are singletons. The sequence was obtained from a male donor in good health, without acne. The sequenced material came from blood. This chain joins TRBV5-4 and TRBJ2-5; D not certain. In DNA, the CDR3 is TGTGCCAGCAGCCCCGAAGGGGAGACCCAGTACTTC. Its protein is CASSPEGETQYF.